Below are 18 T cell receptor beta chains sequenced from a single sample in a study of OX40 agonist ivuxolimab in advanced cancers. TCRdb's copy holds only in-frame clones and misses some; the assay was immunoSEQ multiplex PCR. Among 35,000 to 50,000 clones listed, about 94% were seen once. The sequences come from CD4+ or CD8+ T cells sorted from blood, collected in a trial of the OX40 agonist ivuxolimab. The receptors come from an adult with an advanced solid tumor such as melanoma, head and neck, liver or kidney cancer.

V usage is TRBV15 and J usage is TRBJ2-5, with D uncertain. The V end was cut by 2 bases, the J end by 1 base, with 5 bases between. The germline gives CDR1 LNHNV, CDR2 YYDKDF (reference sequence). CDR3 length: 13 residues. The CDR3 region is CATSRPGQETQYF. DNA of the CDR3: TGTGCCACCAGCAGACCGGGCCAAGAGACCCAGTACTTC.

There are a few counts of this clone. V usage is TRBV7-6 and J usage is TRBJ1-1; D may be TRBD1 (6 bases). V gave up 8 bases and J gave up 4 bases, with 8 bases separating them. The CDR3 is 11 residues long. Per germline, CDR1 SGHVS and CDR2 FNYEAQ. The CDR3: CASQGGTEAFF. CDR3 nucleotide sequence: TGTGCCAGCCAAGGGGGCACTGAAGCTTTCTTT. The variable domain in full, completed from reference TRBV7-6 and TRBJ1-1, reads GAGVSQSPRYKVTKRGQDVALRCDPISGHVSLYWYRQALGQGPEFLTYFNYEAQQDKSGLPNDRFSAERPEGSISTLTIQRTEQRDSAMYRCASQGGTEAFFGQGTRLTVV.

The chain has TRBV9 and TRBJ2-2; no clear D gene. With 3 bases removed from V and 4 bases from J, the gap between germline ends came to 10 bases. In germline, CDR1 is SGDLS, CDR2 YYNGEE. This CDR3 comprises 14 residues. CDR3 residues: CASSGRVSTGELFF. Written as DNA, the CDR3 is TGTGCCAGCAGCGGTCGGGTCTCCACCGGGGAGCTGTTTTTT.

This chain connects TRBV7-2 to TRBJ2-1, with D possibly being TRBD1 (6 bases). V was trimmed by 7 bases and J by 8 bases, leaving 15 bases between them. CDR3 length: 13 amino acids. Germline lookup yields CDR1 SGHTA and CDR2 FQGNSA. In DNA, the CDR3 is TGTGCCAGCACCTCAGGCAGGGGCGATGAGCAGTTCTTC. It yields the protein CASTSGRGDEQFF.

This chain uses TRBV9 with TRBJ2-3, with 13 bases that match TRBD2. Germline V gene sequence: CDR1 SGDLS, CDR2 YYNGEE. This CDR3 has 19 residues. J was trimmed by 2 bases and V by 0 bases; bases with no gene match: 9. In DNA form, the CDR3 reads TGTGCCAGCAGCGTAGAAGGAACTAGCGGGAGGGCCACCACAGATACGCAGTATTTT. Its translation: CASSVEGTSGRATTDTQYF.

The CDR3 DNA reads as TGTGCCAGCAGCCAGTGGAGCTCTGGAAACACCATATATTTT. It yields the protein CASSQWSSGNTIYF. The rearrangement joins TRBV11-2 to TRBJ1-3; D not resolved. Looked up from germline, CDR1 is SGHAT and CDR2 is FQNNGV. The CDR3 runs 14 residues. V shed 5 bases and J shed 0 bases, with 8 bases lying between them.

V and J are TRBV29-1 and TRBJ1-1; 8 nucleotides match TRBD1. The germline CDR1 and CDR2 sequences are SQVTM and ANQGSEA. With 4 bases clipped from V and 1 base from J, the junction kept 2 bases outside the gene matches. The CDR3 has 13 amino acids. The DNA for the CDR3 is TGCAGCGTTGGGACAGGGCCGAACACTGAAGCTTTCTTT. Encoded protein: CSVGTGPNTEAFF.

The chain couples TRBV10-3 to TRBJ2-3; TRBD2 might be the D (5 bases). CDR3 length equals 14 residues. The V and J ends lost 2 bases and 0 bases respectively, with 6 bases between them. Germline V gene sequence: CDR1 ENHRY, CDR2 SYGVKD. CDR3 loop: CAISERTSTDTQYF. The CDR3 DNA reads TGTGCCATCAGTGAGCGGACTAGCACAGATACGCAGTATTTT.

J is TRBJ2-7 and V is TRBV9; TRBD1 agrees at 10 bases. The V gene's germline CDR1 is SGDLS and CDR2 YYNGEE. Germline trimming cut 7 bases from V and 5 bases from J; bases unmatched to any gene: 9. This CDR3 comprises 14 residues. The CDR3 coding sequence is TGTGCCAGCTCTCGGGGACAGGGGACGCACGAGCAGTACTTC. Protein sequence: CASSRGQGTHEQYF.

This clone was picked up one time. The chain has TRBV20-1 and TRBJ2-7; D is possibly TRBD2 (5 bases). Germline CDR1 and CDR2: DFQATT and SNEGSKA (reference sequence). V was pared by 4 bases and J by 4 bases, with 8 bases between. This CDR3 region has 11 residues. The CDR3 DNA is TGCAGTGCTATACTAGAATACGAGCAGTACTTC. It is translated as CSAILEYEQYF.

The rearrangement joins TRBV6-1 to TRBJ2-5; the D gene is possibly TRBD2 (6 bases). Trimming removed 11 bases from V and 5 bases from J, with 21 bases in between. Germline assignment: CDR1 MNHNS and CDR2 SASEGT. CDR3 length: 14 residues. In DNA, the CDR3 is TGTGCCTTTTCCCCGGGGGTCAGGGCGGAGACCCAGTACTTC. It yields the protein CAFSPGVRAETQYF.

The genes are TRBV28 and TRBJ1-2; D may be TRBD1 (6 bases). The CDR3 is 15 residues long. Per germline, CDR1 MDHEN and CDR2 SYDVKM. With 2 bases removed from V and 3 bases from J, the gap between germline ends came to 13 bases. The chain's CDR3 is CASSLTGGLDYGYTF. The CDR3 nucleotides read TGTGCCAGCAGTTTAACGGGGGGGCTCGACTATGGCTACACCTTC.

The chain recombines TRBV4-3 with TRBJ2-2; D is perhaps TRBD2 (6 bases). V lost 6 bases to trimming and J lost 0 bases, with 11 bases between them. The CDR3 extends over 15 amino acids. Per the germline V gene, CDR1 is LGHNA and CDR2 is YSLEER. The DNA for the CDR3 is TGCGCCAGCAGTTCCGGGACTGCGAACACCGGGGAGCTGTTTTTT. This translates into CASSSGTANTGELFF.

This clone was observed a single time. The rearrangement links TRBV11-3 to TRBJ2-1; D unclear. This CDR3 is 13 amino acids long. V gave up 2 bases and J gave up 4 bases, with 6 bases separating them. The germline V gene encodes CDR1 SGHNT and CDR2 YENEEA. For the CDR3, the DNA is TGTGCCAGCAGCTTATCCCAATACAATGAGCAGTTCTTC. Translating gives CASSLSQYNEQFF.

This chain uses TRBV28 with TRBJ1-5; maybe TRBD1 (6 bases). The CDR3 totals 13 residues. V was clipped by 3 bases and J by 7 bases, with 10 bases between them. Germline CDR1 is MDHEN and CDR2 is SYDVKM. The CDR3 region has the DNA TGTGCCAGCAGTTTTCCTCAGGGGCAGCCCCAGCATTTT. It is translated as CASSFPQGQPQHF.

The rearrangement uses TRBV4-2 and TRBJ2-2; tentatively, D is TRBD1 (6 bases). The germline V gene has CDR1 LGHNA and CDR2 YNFKEQ. The ends were cut back, 4 bases at V and 3 bases at J, with 12 bases in the middle. The CDR3 length is 15 residues. The DNA of the CDR3 is TGTGCCAGCAGCCCGTTGGACAGATACACCGGGGAGCTGTTTTTT. Amino acid sequence: CASSPLDRYTGELFF.

The chain employs TRBV9 and TRBJ1-5, with 9 nucleotides matching TRBD1. This CDR3 contains 13 residues. CDR1 and CDR2 from the germline V gene are SGDLS and YYNGEE. J gave up 5 bases and V 4 bases, and 1 base lay outside the gene matches. Here the CDR3 DNA reads TGTGCCAGCAGCCGGACAGGGGATCAGCCCCAGCATTTT. It codes for CASSRTGDQPQHF.

This chain joins TRBV10-2 and TRBJ2-1; 11 bases align to TRBD2. Per germline, CDR1 WSHSY and CDR2 SAAADI. Losses at the gene ends were 7 bases for V and 5 bases for J; bases not matched to a gene: 7. The CDR3 spans 15 residues. The CDR3: CASTMGLADHNEQFF. The CDR3 DNA sequence: TGCGCCAGCACCATGGGACTAGCGGACCACAATGAGCAGTTCTTC.